A selection of T cell receptor beta chains follows, all from one sample in a study of T cells in Graves' hyperthyroidism and ophthalmopathy. TCRdb re-called the multiplex PCR reads with MiXCR, one entry per CDR3 protein. The data hold about 250,000 distinct CDR3 sequences, with about 25% observed a single time. The sequencing sample was made of blood. The origin of the receptors is a woman aged 35 to 49 with Graves' ophthalmopathy. The conserved cysteine and the conserved F or W are not part of the CDR3 here.

j_call: TRBJ2-6
v_call: TRBV12-3/TRBV12-4
cdr3_aa: ASSLYPGESGANVLT

j_call: TRBJ1-2
v_call: TRBV5-1
cdr3_aa: ASSPEAFFGYT

j_call: TRBJ2-7
v_call: TRBV28
cdr3_aa: ASSTGTVPYEQY

j_call: TRBJ1-3
v_call: TRBV7-9
cdr3_aa: ASSPRAGSGNTIY

j_call: TRBJ2-2
v_call: TRBV5-1
cdr3_aa: ASSLAVGPGELF

j_call: TRBJ2-7
v_call: TRBV6-2/TRBV6-3
cdr3_aa: ASSYGLAGVDEQY

j_call: TRBJ1-5
v_call: TRBV12-3/TRBV12-4
cdr3_aa: ASSARGGWDQPQH

j_call: TRBJ1-5
v_call: TRBV2
cdr3_aa: ASSEAVGSVQPQH

j_call: TRBJ1-2
v_call: TRBV28
cdr3_aa: ASSPLATGRSYT

j_call: TRBJ2-7
v_call: TRBV19
cdr3_aa: ASSEREKPLSYEQY

j_call: TRBJ2-4
v_call: TRBV6-5
cdr3_aa: ASSYRTSERKNIQY

j_call: TRBJ2-7
v_call: TRBV27
cdr3_aa: ASSRTSGRYEQY

j_call: TRBJ1-2
v_call: TRBV20-1
cdr3_aa: SANNRVGYGYT

j_call: TRBJ2-5
v_call: TRBV15
cdr3_aa: ATSRDRKGIRETQY

j_call: TRBJ2-7
v_call: TRBV7-2
cdr3_aa: ASSLDRVDEQY

j_call: TRBJ1-2
v_call: TRBV5-8
cdr3_aa: ASSSTGTLSYGYT

j_call: TRBJ2-6
v_call: TRBV30
cdr3_aa: AWPTGDSGANVLT

j_call: TRBJ2-7
v_call: TRBV27
cdr3_aa: ASSLSFSGRDY

j_call: TRBJ2-3
v_call: TRBV30
cdr3_aa: AWRSRDSNTQY

j_call: TRBJ2-6
v_call: TRBV9
cdr3_aa: ASSSSGSGANVLT

j_call: TRBJ2-5
v_call: TRBV6-5
cdr3_aa: ASYGSGEARKTQY

j_call: TRBJ1-1
v_call: TRBV7-2
cdr3_aa: ASSLVGARAF

j_call: TRBJ2-2
v_call: TRBV2
cdr3_aa: ASTTRNTGELF

j_call: TRBJ1-3
v_call: TRBV28
cdr3_aa: ASSSPGRNSGNTIY

j_call: TRBJ1-2
v_call: TRBV18
cdr3_aa: ASTPVGENYGYT

j_call: TRBJ1-6
v_call: TRBV14
cdr3_aa: ASSQEGVSPLH